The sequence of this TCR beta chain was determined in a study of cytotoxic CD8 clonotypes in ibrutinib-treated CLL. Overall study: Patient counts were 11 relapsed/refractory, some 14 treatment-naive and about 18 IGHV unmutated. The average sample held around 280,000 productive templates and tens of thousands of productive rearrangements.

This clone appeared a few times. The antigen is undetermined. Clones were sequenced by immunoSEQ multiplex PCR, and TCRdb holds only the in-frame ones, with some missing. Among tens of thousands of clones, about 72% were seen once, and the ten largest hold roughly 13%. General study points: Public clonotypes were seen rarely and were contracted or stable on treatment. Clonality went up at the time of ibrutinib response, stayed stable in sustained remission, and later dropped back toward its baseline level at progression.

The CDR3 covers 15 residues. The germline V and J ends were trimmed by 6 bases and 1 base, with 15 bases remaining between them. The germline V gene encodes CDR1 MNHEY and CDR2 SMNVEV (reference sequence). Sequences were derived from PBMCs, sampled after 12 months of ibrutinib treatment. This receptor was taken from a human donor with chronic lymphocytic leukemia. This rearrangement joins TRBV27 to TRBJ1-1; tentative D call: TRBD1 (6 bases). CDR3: CASRSGTLGNTEAFF. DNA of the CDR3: TGTGCCAGCAGATCCGGGACACTAGGGAACACTGAAGCTTTCTTT.